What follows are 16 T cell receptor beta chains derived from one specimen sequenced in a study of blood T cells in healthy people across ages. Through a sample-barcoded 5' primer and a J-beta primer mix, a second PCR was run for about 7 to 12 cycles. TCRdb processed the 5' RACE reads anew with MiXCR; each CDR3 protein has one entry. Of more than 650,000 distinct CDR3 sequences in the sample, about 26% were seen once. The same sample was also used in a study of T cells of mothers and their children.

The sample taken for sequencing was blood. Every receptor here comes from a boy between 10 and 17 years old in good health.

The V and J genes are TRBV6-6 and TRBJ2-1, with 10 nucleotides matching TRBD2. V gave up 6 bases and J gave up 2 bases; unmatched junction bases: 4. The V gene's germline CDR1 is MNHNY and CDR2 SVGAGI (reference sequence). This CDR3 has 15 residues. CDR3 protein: CASRPLAGPYNEQFF. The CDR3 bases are TGTGCCAGCAGACCACTAGCGGGGCCCTACAATGAGCAGTTCTTC.

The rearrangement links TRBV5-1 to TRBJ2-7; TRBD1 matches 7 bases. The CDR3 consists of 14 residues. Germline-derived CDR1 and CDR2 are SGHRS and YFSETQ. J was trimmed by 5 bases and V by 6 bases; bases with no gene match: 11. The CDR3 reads CASTLRQGAHEQYF. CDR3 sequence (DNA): TGCGCCAGCACCCTTCGACAGGGTGCCCACGAGCAGTACTTC.

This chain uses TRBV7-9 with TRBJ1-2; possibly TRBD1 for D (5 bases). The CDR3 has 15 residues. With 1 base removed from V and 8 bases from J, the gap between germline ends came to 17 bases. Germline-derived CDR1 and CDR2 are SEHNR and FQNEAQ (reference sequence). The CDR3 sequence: CASSLGFSGEGGYTF. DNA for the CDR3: TGTGCCAGCAGCTTAGGCTTCTCGGGGGAAGGCGGCTACACCTTC.

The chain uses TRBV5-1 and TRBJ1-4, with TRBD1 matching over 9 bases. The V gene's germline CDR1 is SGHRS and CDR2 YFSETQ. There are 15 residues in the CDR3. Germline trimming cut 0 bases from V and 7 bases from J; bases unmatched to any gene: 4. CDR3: CASSLAGTGTEKLFF. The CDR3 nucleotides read TGCGCCAGCAGCTTGGCCGGGACAGGGACTGAAAAACTGTTTTTT.

CDR3 in DNA: TGTGCCAGCAGTTTAGGACAGGGGAGGAATAAGGAGACCCAGTACTTC. Translation: CASSLGQGRNKETQYF. The chain couples TRBV28 to TRBJ2-5; TRBD1 matches 9 bases. The CDR3 spans 16 residues. V lost 2 bases to trimming and J lost 5 bases; unmatched junction nucleotides: 9. Germline CDR1 is MDHEN and CDR2 is SYDVKM.

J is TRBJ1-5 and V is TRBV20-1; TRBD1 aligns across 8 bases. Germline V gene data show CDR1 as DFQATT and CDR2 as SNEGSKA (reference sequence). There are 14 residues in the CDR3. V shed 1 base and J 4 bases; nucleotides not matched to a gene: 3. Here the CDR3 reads CSARGQGKNQPQHF. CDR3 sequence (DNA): TGCAGTGCTAGAGGACAGGGGAAAAATCAGCCCCAGCATTTT.

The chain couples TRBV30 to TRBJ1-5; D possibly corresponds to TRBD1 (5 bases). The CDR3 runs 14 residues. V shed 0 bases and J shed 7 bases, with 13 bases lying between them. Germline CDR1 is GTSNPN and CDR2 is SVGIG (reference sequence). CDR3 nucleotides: TGTGCCTGGAGTGTGTGGCAGGGTGTACAGCCCCAGCATTTT. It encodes CAWSVWQGVQPQHF.

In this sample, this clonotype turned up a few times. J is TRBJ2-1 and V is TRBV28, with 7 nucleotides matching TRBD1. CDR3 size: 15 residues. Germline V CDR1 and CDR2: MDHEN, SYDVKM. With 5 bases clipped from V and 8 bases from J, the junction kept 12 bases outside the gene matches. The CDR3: CASSARTGHMDEQFF. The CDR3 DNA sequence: TGTGCCAGCAGTGCTCGGACAGGCCATATGGATGAGCAGTTCTTC.

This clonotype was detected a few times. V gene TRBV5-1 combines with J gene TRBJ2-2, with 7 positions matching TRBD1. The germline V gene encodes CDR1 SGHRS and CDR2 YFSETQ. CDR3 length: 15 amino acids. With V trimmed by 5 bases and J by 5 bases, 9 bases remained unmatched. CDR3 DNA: TGCGCCAGCAGGGGAAGACAGGGAGAGACCGGGGAGCTGTTTTTT. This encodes CASRGRQGETGELFF.

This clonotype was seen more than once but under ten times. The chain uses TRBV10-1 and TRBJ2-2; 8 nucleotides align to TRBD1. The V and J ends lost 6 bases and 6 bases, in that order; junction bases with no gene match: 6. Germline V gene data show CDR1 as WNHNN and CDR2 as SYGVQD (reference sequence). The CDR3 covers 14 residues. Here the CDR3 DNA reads TGCGCCAGCAGCGCGGGACAGGAGTCCGGGGAGCTGTTTTTT. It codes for CASSAGQESGELFF.

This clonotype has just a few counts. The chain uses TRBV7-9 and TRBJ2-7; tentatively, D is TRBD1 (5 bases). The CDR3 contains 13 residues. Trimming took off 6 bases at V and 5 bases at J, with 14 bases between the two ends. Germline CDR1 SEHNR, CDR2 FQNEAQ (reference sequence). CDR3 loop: CASSQVVRDEQYF. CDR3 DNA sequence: TGTGCCAGCAGTCAAGTCGTCAGGGACGAGCAGTACTTC. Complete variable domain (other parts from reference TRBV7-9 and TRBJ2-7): DTGVSQNPRHKITKRGQNVTFRCDPISEHNRLYWYRQTLGQGPEFLTYFQNEAQLEKSRLLSDRFSAERPKGSFSTLEIQRTEQGDSAMYLCASSQVVRDEQYFGPGTRLTVT.

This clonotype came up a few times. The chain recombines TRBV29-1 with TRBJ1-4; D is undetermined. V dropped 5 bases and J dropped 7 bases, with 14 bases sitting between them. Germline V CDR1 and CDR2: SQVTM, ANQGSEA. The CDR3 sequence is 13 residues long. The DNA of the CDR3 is TGCAGCGTTTCCTTCTCTAAAGGTGAAAAACTGTTTTTT. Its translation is CSVSFSKGEKLFF.

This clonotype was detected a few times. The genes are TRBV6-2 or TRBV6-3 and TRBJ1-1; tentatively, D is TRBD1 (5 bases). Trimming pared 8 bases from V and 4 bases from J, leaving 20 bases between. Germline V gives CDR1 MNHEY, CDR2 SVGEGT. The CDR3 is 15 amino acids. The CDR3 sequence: CASFPPGTALTEAFF. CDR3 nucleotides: TGTGCCAGCTTTCCCCCGGGGACGGCCCTCACTGAAGCTTTCTTT.

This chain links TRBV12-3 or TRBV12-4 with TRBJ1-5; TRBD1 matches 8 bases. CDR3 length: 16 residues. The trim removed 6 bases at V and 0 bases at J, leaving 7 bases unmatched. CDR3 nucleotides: TGTGCCAGCAGACCCGGGACAGGCTATAGCAATCAGCCCCAGCATTTT. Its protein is CASRPGTGYSNQPQHF.

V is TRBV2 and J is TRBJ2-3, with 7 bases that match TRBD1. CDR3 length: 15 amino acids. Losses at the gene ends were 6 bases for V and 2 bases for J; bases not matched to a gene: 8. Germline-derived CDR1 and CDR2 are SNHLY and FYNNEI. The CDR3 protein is CASRRQGLNTDTQYF. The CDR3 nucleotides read TGTGCCAGCAGGAGACAGGGTTTGAACACAGATACGCAGTATTTT. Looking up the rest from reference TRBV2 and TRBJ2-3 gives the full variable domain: EPEVTQTPSHQVTQMGQEVILRCVPISNHLYFYWYRQILGQKVEFLVSFYNNEISEKSEIFDDQFSVERPDGSNFTLKIRSTKLEDSAMYFCASRRQGLNTDTQYFGPGTRLTVL.

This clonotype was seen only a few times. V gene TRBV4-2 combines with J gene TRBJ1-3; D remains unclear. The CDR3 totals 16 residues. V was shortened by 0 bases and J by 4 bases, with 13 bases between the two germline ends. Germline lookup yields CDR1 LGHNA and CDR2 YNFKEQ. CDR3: CASSQEEQSFGNTIYF. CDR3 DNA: TGTGCCAGCAGCCAAGAGGAACAGTCCTTCGGAAACACCATATATTTT.